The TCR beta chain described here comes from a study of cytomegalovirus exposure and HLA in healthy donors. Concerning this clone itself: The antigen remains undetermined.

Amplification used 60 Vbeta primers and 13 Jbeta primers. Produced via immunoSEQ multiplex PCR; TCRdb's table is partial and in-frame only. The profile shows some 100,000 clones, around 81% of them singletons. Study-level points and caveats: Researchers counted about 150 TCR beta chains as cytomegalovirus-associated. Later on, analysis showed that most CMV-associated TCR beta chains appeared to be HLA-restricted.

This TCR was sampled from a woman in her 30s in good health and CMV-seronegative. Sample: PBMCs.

The CDR3 bases are TGTGCCAGCAGCTTGGACCGCGCTCCTAGCACAGATACGCAGTATTTT. Its protein product is CASSLDRAPSTDTQYF. The V and J genes are TRBV5-4 and TRBJ2-3, with D uncertain. Trimming removed 0 bases at V and 0 bases at J, with 11 bases between. From germline, CDR1 is SGHNT and CDR2 YYREEE (reference sequence). The CDR3 spans 16 residues.